Described below is a single T cell receptor (beta chain) sequence and its context. J gave up 5 bases and V 2 bases, and 8 bases lay outside the gene matches. CDR1 SGHNT and CDR2 YYREEE come from the germline V gene (reference sequence). The length of the CDR3 is 15 residues. The record originates from a study of T-cell memory formation after mild COVID-19. Study-level background: Largely donor-specific TCR clusters were found.

TCRdb re-derived calls from the 5' RACE reads in MiXCR, one entry per CDR3 protein. Among approximately 44,000 distinct CDR3 sequences listed, approximately 7% were seen once. This TCR derives from a man younger than 30 who had mild COVID-19 (a few samples of this study predate the infection). Cell type and time point are not known. The chain recombines TRBV5-4 with TRBJ2-5, with TRBD2 matching 8 bases. Sequenced sample: PBMCs or a T cell subset sorted from them (not recorded which). The CDR3 spells CASSLSAGAGETQYF. Written as DNA, the CDR3 is TGTGCCAGCAGCTTATCAGCGGGGGCGGGTGAGACCCAGTACTTC.